This record looks at one TCR beta chain sequence and its context. Which antigen it targets is not known. The input lacks base qualities; no much larger clone sits a single base away. This record belongs to a study of T cell responses to AZD1222 COVID-19 vaccine (dated by TCRdb to the early 2020s). With respect to the entire study: AZD1222 recipients whose second dose came at about 4 weeks and those whose second dose came at about 12 weeks were combined into one group, since spike-specific TCR depth and breadth did not differ between the two schedules. TCR sequencing covered more than 230 trial participants: 200 to 220 given two doses of AZD1222 and 26 given two doses of MenACWY control vaccine. Trial participants were enrolled by age into subgroups of 18-55, 56-69 and 70-plus years, and around 150, 29 and 61 TCR-sequenced participants, respectively, were included in these subgroups. Study-level results and caveats: After two AZD1222 doses, both the breadth and the depth of spike-specific TCRs were significantly higher than at day 0 and than in MenACWY recipients. Participants were mostly white British, with more females than males. The authors suggested clonal diversity may have been underestimated. Nearly half of unique spike-specific TCRs reportedly recognized epitopes outside regions mutated in the B.1.351 and B.1.1.7 variants. Because no samples from the day 14 peak response were available, repertoires could be characterized only after the peak T cell response. In the small 56-69-year group, the increase in depth fell short of significance, most likely because of low power. CD4 TCRs associated with the vaccine covered the entire spike protein, and the dominant responses were in regions 160-218 and 743-854. Conclusions about previously exposed vaccinees were limited because only six AZD1222 recipients were SARS-CoV-2 seropositive at baseline.

The time point label on this specimen signifies: baseline before first vaccination. The vaccinee samples were drawn from two UK trials, COV001 and COV002, one of which was a single-blind randomized controlled phase 2/3 trial testing AZD1222 (ChAdOx1 nCoV-19) in healthy adults. Trial participant PBMC samples were collected at day 0 and day 28 after the second dose for TCRbeta chain sequencing. Counted from cysteine to phenylalanine, this CDR3 has 16 amino acids. Only the CDR3 portion is preserved as DNA: 48 bases, with reading frame beginning at the first base. V is reduced by 3 bases and J by 0 bases, leaving a spacing of 12 bases between them. Based on the germline V gene (reference sequence), the CDR1 and CDR2 sequences are LNHDA and SQIVND. The CDR3 regions of human TCRbeta chains were analyzed by immunosequencing. The original methods were these. Repertoire TCRs were checked for matches against a reference library of SARS-CoV-2-specific TCRs that had been generated using the MIRA antigen-specificity platform. Breadth meant the fraction of unique TCRs that were SARS-CoV-2-associated, whereas depth meant the fraction of total T cells that were SARS-CoV-2-associated. Using the MIRA data, each spike-specific TCR was assigned both to the spike region to which the TCR was reactive and to a CD4 or CD8 class. Log10-transformed breadth and depth values were compared by one-way ANOVA with Sidak's multiple comparisons tests. Entries here come from immuneACCESS through TCRdb and include only in-frame sequences with V and J called. Some clones fail to appear in such tables; in the studies checked, an unresolved V gene covers under half of the shortfall, and the cause of the remainder is unknown. V and J calls and clone size are copied from that table; D and trimming were computed from the DNA. Within this sample are more than 150,000 clones, with about 86% of them counted one time only. The top ten clonotypes cover less than 0.55% of the sample.

The starting material was peripheral blood, obtained on day 0 of AZD1222 vaccination. The clonotype comes from an adult in good health. The rearranged segments are TRBV19 and TRBJ1-5, with TRBD1 as a weak D call on 5 bases. The CDR3 protein: CASSMSSGRSNQPQHF. The DNA is as follows: TGTGCCAGTAGTATGTCCTCAGGGCGTAGCAATCAGCCCCAGCATTTT.